Listed here are 11 T cell receptor beta chains from one sample, sequenced in a study of blood T cell repertoires in COVID-19. The protocol was immunoSEQ multiplex PCR, while the TCRdb copy is restricted to in-frame clones and leaves out a portion. The sample carries about 100,000 clones, more than 90% recorded once. Sequenced input: peripheral blood. All receptors derive from a man in his 70s with acute or convalescent COVID-19.

In nucleotides, the CDR3 is TGTGCCAGTAGTATGGGGGACAGGGGGAACACTGAAGCTTTCTTT. Protein product: CASSMGDRGNTEAFF. The chain couples TRBV19 to TRBJ1-1, with TRBD1 matching over 10 bases. This CDR3 comprises 15 residues. Germline V gene lookup returns CDR1 LNHDA and CDR2 SQIVND (reference sequence). V shed 3 bases and J 1 base; nucleotides not matched to a gene: 2.

The chain carries TRBV19 and TRBJ1-1; TRBD1 agrees at 7 bases. The CDR3 extends over 14 amino acids. Germline CDR1 is LNHDA and CDR2 is SQIVND (reference sequence). J gave up 5 bases and V 8 bases, and 11 bases lay outside the gene matches. The CDR3 DNA reads as TGTGCCAGTCCCGCACAGGGGCTGAGGACTGAAGCTTTCTTT. Its translation: CASPAQGLRTEAFF.

The count of this clone is one. The V and J genes are TRBV29-1 and TRBJ1-5; D gene unclear. V lost 8 bases to trimming and J lost 1 base, with 18 bases between them. Looked up from germline, CDR1 is SQVTM and CDR2 is ANQGSEA. The CDR3 has 15 residues. The CDR3 nucleotides read TGCAGCCCTGAACCGGCCCTGGAGAGCAATCAGCCCCAGCATTTT. It codes for CSPEPALESNQPQHF.

This clone was seen a single time. This rearrangement joins TRBV18 to TRBJ2-7; TRBD2 matches 16 bases. The CDR3 covers 18 residues. Unmatched junction bases numbered 6, after V lost 2 bases and J lost 2 bases. Germline CDR1 and CDR2: KGHSH and LQKENI. The CDR3 is CASSPLGLAGGPPYEQYF. In DNA, the CDR3 is TGTGCCAGCTCACCATTGGGACTAGCGGGAGGGCCCCCCTACGAGCAGTACTTC.

V usage is TRBV29-1 and J usage is TRBJ1-5; 8 bases fit TRBD1. The CDR3 runs 13 residues. The germline gives CDR1 SQVTM, CDR2 ANQGSEA. Trimming took 3 bases from V and 7 from J; bases not matched to a gene: 5. CDR3 protein: CSVDPGGDQPQHF. The CDR3 bases are TGCAGCGTTGATCCAGGGGGCGACCAGCCCCAGCATTTT.

The chain is built from TRBV28 and TRBJ1-3, with no clear D. The CDR3 covers 14 residues. V dropped 2 bases and J dropped 1 base, with 6 bases sitting between them. Per germline, CDR1 MDHEN and CDR2 SYDVKM. The CDR3 DNA sequence: TGTGCCAGCAGTTTAACTACATCTGGAAACACCATATATTTT. The encoded protein is CASSLTTSGNTIYF.

CDR3 region: CASSPWGTTGNTIYF. The DNA for the CDR3 is TGTGCCAGCAGTCCGTGGGGGACAACTGGAAACACCATATATTTT. The chain uses TRBV6-5 and TRBJ1-3, with TRBD1 as a possible D gene (6 bases). V dropped 5 bases and J dropped 2 bases, with 13 bases sitting between them. Germline V gives CDR1 MNHEY, CDR2 SVGAGI. The CDR3 has 15 amino acids.

This clone occurred a few times. The chain links TRBV2 to TRBJ2-1; D call uncertain. This CDR3 is built from 16 residues. V dropped 2 bases and J dropped 5 bases, with 16 bases sitting between them. From germline, CDR1 is SNHLY and CDR2 FYNNEI. CDR3 sequence reads: CASSEMSSPGNNEQFF. In nucleotides, the CDR3 is TGTGCCAGCAGTGAAATGTCATCGCCAGGAAACAATGAGCAGTTCTTC.

V and J are TRBV28 and TRBJ2-1, with 10 bases lining up with TRBD2. The CDR3 contains 16 residues. The J segment lost 1 base and the V segment lost 6 bases, leaving 6 bases of the junction unmatched. In germline, CDR1 is MDHEN, CDR2 SYDVKM. In DNA form, the CDR3 reads TGTGCCAGCAGACCCTGGACTAGCGGATCCTACAATGAGCAGTTCTTC. It yields the protein CASRPWTSGSYNEQFF.

The chain joins TRBV7-9 to TRBJ1-4, with D hard to call. This CDR3 has 17 amino acids. Trimming left V 1 base short and J 3 bases short, with 15 bases between. CDR1 and CDR2 from the germline V gene are SEHNR and FQNEAQ (reference sequence). In DNA, the CDR3 is TGTGCCAGCAGCTTAGATCGTTTGAGGGCTGCTAATGAAAAACTGTTTTTT. It yields the protein CASSLDRLRAANEKLFF.

This chain links TRBV21-1 with TRBJ2-3; the listed D gene, TRBD2, was not tested against the DNA. TRBV21-1 is an annotated pseudogene. The CDR3 covers 19 residues. The CDR3 protein is CASTGSGTRGSTSTDTQYF. The CDR3 DNA reads as TGTGCCAGCACCGGATCCGGGACTAGGGGTTCCACTAGCACAGATACGCAGTATTTT.